One sample yielded the 6 T cell receptor beta chains listed below, sequenced in a study of blood T cell repertoires in COVID-19. Some clones are missing from TCRdb's copy, which holds only in-frame ones; the method was immunoSEQ multiplex PCR. This sample carries some 39,000 clones, approximately 86% of them seen once, and the ten largest clones take roughly 5%. The specimen was peripheral blood. Receptors originate from a man in his forties with active COVID-19.

This rearrangement joins TRBV4-1 to TRBJ1-2; TRBD1 agrees at 7 bases. The ends lost 1 base at V and 5 bases at J; junction bases unmatched: 4. Per the germline V gene, CDR1 is MGHRA and CDR2 is YSYEKL. This CDR3 is built from 14 residues. In DNA form, the CDR3 reads TGCGCCAGCAGCCAAGGGGACAGTCAGTATGGCTACACCTTC. Its protein is CASSQGDSQYGYTF.

This clone came up once. The chain has TRBV11-2 and TRBJ2-2; 11 bases are shared with TRBD1. CDR1 SGHAT and CDR2 FQNNGV come from the germline V gene. Unmatched junction bases numbered 3, after V lost 3 bases and J lost 6 bases. The CDR3 covers 15 residues. Here the CDR3 reads CASSFGDRGSGELFF. CDR3 coding DNA: TGTGCCAGCAGCTTCGGGGACAGGGGGTCCGGGGAGCTGTTTTTT.

The CDR3 DNA reads TGTGCCTGGAGTGTTATGGGGACAGGGGCCTACGAGCAGTACTTC. Amino acid sequence: CAWSVMGTGAYEQYF. The chain couples TRBV30 to TRBJ2-7; 10 nucleotides agree with TRBD1. This CDR3 is built from 15 residues. V shed 0 bases, J shed 2 bases, and the junction held 4 bases outside the gene matches. Germline V lookup: CDR1 GTSNPN, CDR2 SVGIG (reference sequence).

The chain couples TRBV5-1 to TRBJ1-2; 8 positions match TRBD1. Germline V gives CDR1 SGHRS, CDR2 YFSETQ. V shed 2 bases and J 9 bases; nucleotides not matched to a gene: 9. The CDR3 is 14 amino acids. CDR3 amino acids: CASSFDGQGCCYTF. In DNA, the CDR3 is TGCGCCAGCAGCTTCGACGGACAGGGATGTTGCTACACCTTC.

The chain joins TRBV25-1 to TRBJ2-1; D is perhaps TRBD2 (6 bases). The germline CDR1 and CDR2 sequences are MGHDK and SYGVNS. The V gene lost 6 bases and the J gene lost 0 bases, with 9 bases spanning the gap. CDR3 size: 14 residues. The CDR3 DNA is TGTGCCAGCAGAGCGGGCGCCTCCTACAATGAGCAGTTCTTC. Amino acids: CASRAGASYNEQFF.

The chain is built from TRBV28 and TRBJ1-2; the match to TRBD1 covers 10 bases. CDR3 length equals 16 residues. Germline lookup yields CDR1 MDHEN and CDR2 SYDVKM. The ends lost 5 bases at V and 4 bases at J; junction bases unmatched: 10. Written as DNA, the CDR3 is TGTGCCAGCAGTGGCTCCCCGGGACAGGGGACCTATGGCTACACCTTC. Translating it yields CASSGSPGQGTYGYTF.